Sequencing of this T cell receptor beta chain was carried out in a study of cytomegalovirus exposure and HLA in healthy donors. Study results and caveats: An analysis was carried out at a later point. It showed that HLA-associated TCR beta chains were more clonally expanded than equally common non-associated chains. TCR beta V- and J-gene trimming was later associated with a missense DCLRE1C variant.

There are 15 residues in the CDR3. Trimming took 5 bases from V and 4 from J; bases not matched to a gene: 5. The germline V gene encodes CDR1 MNHEY and CDR2 SVGAGI. As for this clone: Its specificity is not known.

Vbeta (60) and Jbeta (13) primers were used in the PCR. Authors' methods: Per a later analysis, the number of unique TCR beta chains was about 78 million, of which around 9.9 million were shared. Profiling relied on immunoSEQ multiplex PCR, and the TCRdb table lists in-frame clones only, not all of them. The V and J calls and clone size come from that table; D and trimming were worked out from the DNA. The sample shows about 200,000 clones, around 90% of them seen only once. All donors participated as healthy donors of bone marrow. This chain joins TRBV6-5 and TRBJ1-1, with 12 bases aligning to TRBD1. The sequencing input was PBMCs. The sequence derives from a boy aged 2 to 10 in good health and CMV-seronegative. CDR3 DNA sequence: TGTGCCAGCAGTCACCGGGACAGGGGGCGCACTGAAGCTTTCTTT. Translated: CASSHRDRGRTEAFF.